The text below deals with one TCR beta chain. No antigen is known for it. The input lacks base qualities; no much larger clone sits a single base away. The record originates from a study of cytomegalovirus exposure and HLA in healthy donors (dated 2017 in TCRdb). With regard to the full study: An earlier analysis of about 560 of the donors reported 250 to 300 Gb of sequence data and 95 million to 120 million unique TCR beta sequences obtained from around 180 million T cells. An early release covering about 600 HLA-typed donors comprised about 300 gigabases of sequencing data and 85 million to 100 million unique TCR sequences. Among the roughly 400 genotyped donors, around 79% belonged to the genetic ancestry cluster associated with self-reported Caucasian donors. The study was designed to test whether signatures of past pathogen exposure could be identified by cataloging public T cell receptors. The study profiled the T cell repertoires of fewer than 850 subjects by immunosequencing and related them to cytomegalovirus serostatus. In addition to the first cohort of roughly 670 subjects, a separate validation cohort of some 120 different subjects was used. High-throughput TCR immunosequencing, statistical association of individual TCRs with disease status, and machine learning were combined to predict cytomegalovirus infection status. In a later analysis, previously published TCR beta repertoires from roughly 710 donors were re-analyzed and high-resolution HLA genotyping was added so that TCR occurrence patterns could be studied. The later analysis used no new phenotypic data to find candidate immune exposures, relying instead on TCR beta sequences and their occurrence across donors. In an earlier analysis of 500 to 650 of the donors, high-throughput TCR beta sequencing was used to judge whether each TCR beta V gene segment behaved as functional or pseudogenic. Donor age, sex, ethnicity and CMV serostatus were collected together with the repertoire data. A later genetic analysis used genome-wide SNP genotypes for about 65% of the roughly 700 donors, treating that subset as a discovery cohort. Every discovery cohort repertoire had been produced on one sequencing platform. HLA typing included class I and class II loci at four-digit resolution. The number of donors typed differed by locus, with roughly 629-640 for A, B, C, DRB1 and DQB1, more than 500 for DQA1, nearly 610 for DPA1, and roughly 450 for DPB1. Several DR-DQ haplotypes were treated as single units for association and clustering because of strong linkage in the cohort. Among some 400 genotyped donors of the cohort, an average of roughly 240,000 unique TCR beta nucleotide sequences were sequenced per donor, 15% to 20% of them non-productive.

CDR1 and CDR2 (SGHNT, YYREEE) derive from the germline V gene (reference sequence). The CDR3 runs 13 amino acids, cysteine and phenylalanine included. Only CDR3 DNA is held: 39 bases, read in frame from base 1. V lost 0 bases and J lost 5 bases; the stretch between them is 6 bases long. The cohort comprised several hundred healthy bone marrow donors. All cohort members were sampled while nominally healthy, although unrecorded immune exposures were likely present. The donor tested CMV seropositive and was one of the 289 seropositive cohort members. Every donor gave a peripheral blood sample, and the peripheral blood mononuclear cells from that sample were used for TCR beta sequencing. The Qiagen DNeasy Blood Extraction Kit was used to extract genomic DNA from the blood cell samples. What the authors observed across the whole study: CMV serostatus was the only immune exposure information available for the cohort. The authors suggested that the approach could potentially be extended to other disease states and immunological phenotypes. The study gave a list of about 150 TCR beta chains associated with cytomegalovirus. A group of highly shared sequence variants was considered likely to be a technical artifact of the sequencing pipeline. Only TCR beta chains were sequenced in this cohort, and the absence of alpha or paired-chain data limited detectable features. The classifier was reported to diagnose cytomegalovirus status with high specificity and sensitivity in both the original and validation cohorts. Linkage disequilibrium might explain the correlated functional status among segregating V segments, but an unknown experimental factor could not be ruled out. A further reported finding was that TCR beta sequences accurately predicted the HLA-A and HLA-B alleles for most subjects in the first cohort. V-gene and J-gene trimming of TCR beta chains was associated with a missense DCLRE1C variant in a later genetic analysis, and the association was replicated in an independent cohort. A later analysis reported that several top co-occurrence clusters appeared linked to parvovirus B19, influenza, CMV and Epstein-Barr virus. In a later analysis, most CMV-associated TCR beta chains were found to appear HLA-restricted, with HLA associations seemingly driven largely by CMV exposure. Assigning TCR associations to individual alleles was difficult when HLA alleles, especially DR and DQ, strongly co-occurred. Because HLA typing was unavailable for some donors at each locus, only the typed subset was used in association tests. A later analysis associated about 18,000 TCR beta sequences with specific HLA alleles at a false discovery rate of 0.05. A later genetic analysis reported fewer N-insertions in productive TCRs among donors in an Asian-associated ancestry cluster than the roughly 620-donor mean. Broadly in line with IMGT annotations, most TCR beta V segments showed up in productive rearrangements about 87% or about 30% of the time in an earlier analysis of several hundred of the donors. The presence/absence analyses assumed that sequencing depth was roughly uniform across donors, and that assumption may not be true. Across donors, most TCR sequences were observed very rarely, whereas some public TCRs were present in many individuals. According to a later analysis, TCR association rates differed among HLA loci, with DRB1 alleles showing the most associated TCRs and HLA-C alleles showing the fewest. In a later analysis, HLA-associated TCR beta chains were found to be more clonally expanded and to have lower generation probabilities than equally common non-associated chains. Because the 87-base-pair reads could not distinguish some IMGT-functional V segments, including TRBV6-2 and TRBV6-3, those segments were excluded. A few of the identified cytomegalovirus-associated TCR beta chains were confirmed in vitro to be specific for cytomegalovirus antigens. About 17 rarely observed V segments, including chromosome 9 orphons, were excluded from the earlier analysis of approximately 500 of the donors because counts were too low.

The library was built by means of the immunoSEQ multiplex PCR assay. For the multiplex PCR, a mixture combining 60 forward primers for TCR Vbeta segments and 13 reverse primers for TCR Jbeta segments was used. The CDR3 region of rearranged TCR beta genes was amplified from genomic DNA by a multiplex PCR assay. The amplified TCR beta libraries were sequenced on the Illumina HiSeq System as 87-base-pair reads. For the original study's pipeline: In a later analysis, roughly 80 million unique TCR beta chains were counted across the 690 or so repertoires, and approximately 9.9 million of these chains were shared by at least two donors. A nearest-neighbor algorithm error-corrected the raw reads and collapsed the reads into unique sequences, merging closely related sequences to remove PCR and sequencing errors. V, D and J gene segments were assigned by aligning CDR3 sequences to IMGT reference sequences. For a sequence to be retained, a match of at least six nucleotides to both a V gene segment and a J gene segment was required. Rearrangements were called productive when the CDR3 lacked stop codons and stayed in frame with V and J; all others were non-productive. CDR3 was defined according to IMGT convention as the region running from the second conserved V-encoded cysteine to the conserved J-encoded phenylalanine. In an earlier analysis of around 640 of the donors, sequences lacking an unambiguous match to a single V gene segment were excluded. In an earlier analysis of a few hundred of the donors, V segments were called functional above 56.7% productive rearrangements and were called segregating when the between-donor standard deviation exceeded 5%. To diagnose cytomegalovirus status from the catalog of TCR beta chain sequences, a statistical classification framework was built. In a later analysis, V and J genes were assigned by comparing TCR nucleotide sequences against IMGT/GENE-DB human TR gene sequences. In a later analysis, CDR3 sequences and most-parsimonious VDJ recombination scenarios were assigned using the TCRdist pipeline. In a later analysis, each TCR beta chain was defined by its CDR3 amino acid sequence together with its V-gene family, and reads lacking a unique V-gene family were excluded. To address suspected cross-contamination and a sequencing artifact, a later analysis removed over 500 highly shared, low-generation-probability nucleotide sequences. For each public chain, a later analysis derived a clonal expansion index from normalized ranks of inferred template counts within each repertoire. Generation probabilities in a later analysis came from a VDJ recombination model fitted to out-of-frame rearrangements, and those results were checked against IGoR. Hypergeometric tests were used in a later analysis to score TCR-TCR, TCR-HLA and TCR-CMV co-occurrence, with a repertoire-size bias correction applied to the TCR pairs. To estimate false discovery rates, a later analysis permuted the HLA or CMV assignments 20 times. In a later analysis, co-occurring TCRs were grouped with DBSCAN, and TCRdist sequence similarity was added when clustering was performed within HLA-allele-positive subsets. Co-occurrence clustering excluded repertoires with fewer than 30,000 or more than 120,000 public chains, plus five with anomalous nucleotide sharing. The table was pulled from immuneACCESS by TCRdb, which kept in-frame rearrangements only. Such tables lose some clones; where checked, under half of the loss comes from unresolved V genes, and the rest has no known cause. V and J calls and clone size are copied from that table; D and trimming were computed from the DNA. Present in this sample are about 220,000 clones, 82% of which were seen just once. Of the sample, approximately 5.7% falls within the top ten clones.

Sequencing was done on a sample of PBMCs. The clonotype was recovered from a man aged 35 to 55 in good health and CMV-seropositive. The chain employs TRBV5-4 and TRBJ2-4; tentative D gene TRBD1, with 5 bases matching. CDR3 region: CASSLVTENIQYF. The bases are TGTGCCAGCAGCTTGGTGACAGAAAACATTCAGTACTTC.